This T cell receptor (beta chain) stems from a study of regulatory T cells in long-lasting Graves disease. In this sample, this clonotype turned up many times. Its antigen remains unidentified. Germline assignment: CDR1 MDHEN and CDR2 SYDVKM. The CDR3 contains 16 residues. V dropped 6 bases and J dropped 9; count of bases not matched to a gene: 15. Investigators prepared the TCR beta libraries by applying iRepertoire HTBI primers and Arm-PCR of CDR3 regions. TCRdb called the multiplex PCR reads again in MiXCR, with one record for every CDR3 protein. The table lists roughly 400,000 distinct CDR3 sequences, less than 25% of them singletons. Time point reported: persistent/refractory GD, antithyroid drugs over 5 years with positive TRAb. The TCR library was made from RNA extracted from PBMCs. By American Thyroid Association guidelines, Graves' disease was diagnosed in the cohort. Whole-study findings and limits: Accuracy could have been hurt by small sample size. Persistent Graves' patients had lower TCR diversity than newly diagnosed ones. Relative to new patients (around 1,000), persistent patients exhibited greater sharing of public clonotypes (approximately 2,500).

The V and J genes are TRBV28 and TRBJ1-5; 9 nucleotides align to TRBD1. This receptor was taken from a female donor with Graves disease. This specimen consisted of peripheral blood mononuclear cells (PBMCs), obtained when the disease was refractory, from a patient treated with antithyroid drugs. CDR3 nucleotide sequence: TGTGCCAGCAGAACTGGGACAGGGAGACAGGTTAGGCCCCAGCATTTT. It codes for CASRTGTGRQVRPQHF.